This record covers a single T cell receptor (beta chain). Its matching antigen is unknown. This entry comes from a study of cytomegalovirus exposure and HLA in healthy donors. About the research overall: A data release that came early held about 89 million unique TCRs from HLA-typed donors. Study observations and caveats: Data from an earlier analysis indicated that most TCR beta V segments were productive either about 90% or about 30% of the time.

Amplification used 60 Vbeta primers and 13 Jbeta primers. The assay was immunoSEQ multiplex PCR, and TCRdb's table has in-frame clones only and misses some. Here the sample spans roughly 110,000 clones, around two thirds being singletons. This clonotype was sampled from a human donor in good health. The sequenced sample consisted of PBMCs.

CDR3 amino acids: CASSFWARLGANEKLFF. CDR3 DNA: TGCGCCAGCAGCTTTTGGGCCCGTCTAGGGGCTAATGAAAAACTGTTTTTT. The J gene is TRBJ1-4, the V gene TRBV5-1; a weak D match, TRBD1 (5 bases). This CDR3 region has 17 residues. Trimming took off 2 bases at V and 3 bases at J, with 17 bases between the two ends. In germline, CDR1 is SGHRS, CDR2 YFSETQ.